Shown below are 9 T cell receptor beta chains from a single sample sequenced in a study of blood T cell repertoires in COVID-19. Clones were read by immunoSEQ multiplex PCR, and TCRdb kept only the in-frame ones, dropping some. The sample records 130,000 to 150,000 clones, about 90% being singletons. The sample taken for sequencing was peripheral blood. The receptors come from a human donor in a cohort sampled during active COVID-19.

V and J are TRBV2 and TRBJ2-1, with TRBD2 matching 7 bases. The germline V gene has CDR1 SNHLY and CDR2 FYNNEI. The CDR3 has 15 residues. V trimming: 6 bases; J trimming: 1 base; junction bases outside the gene matches: 6. The CDR3 spells CASRRGGSSYNEQFF. CDR3 bases: TGTGCCAGCAGGCGGGGCGGGAGTTCCTACAATGAGCAGTTCTTC.

As to this clone: This could be a read error, since a much larger clone is one nucleotide away. The identical CDR3 is also encoded by other nucleotide sequences in the sample. V gene TRBV6-5 combines with J gene TRBJ1-1; D is possibly TRBD1 (6 bases). CDR1 and CDR2 from the germline V gene are MNHEY and SVGAGI. V lost 6 bases and J 1 base, leaving 9 bases between the germline ends. This CDR3 is built from 13 residues. The CDR3 DNA reads TGTGCCAGCAGCCGGACAGCGAACACTGAAGCTTTCTTT. This codes for CASSRTANTEAFF.

The J gene is TRBJ2-7, the V gene TRBV11-2; TRBD2 is a possible D gene (7 bases). This CDR3 is 17 amino acids long. The germline CDR1 and CDR2 sequences are SGHAT and FQNNGV. V gave up 1 base and J gave up 2 bases, with 18 bases separating them. This CDR3 is CASSLGAEGGLTYEQYF. The CDR3 DNA sequence: TGTGCCAGCAGCTTAGGAGCTGAGGGGGGGTTAACCTACGAGCAGTACTTC.

This chain connects TRBV18 to TRBJ2-1; D is uncertain. The V gene's germline CDR1 is KGHSH and CDR2 LQKENI. Trimming took 3 bases from V and 7 from J, leaving 13 bases between them. This CDR3 has 14 amino acids. CDR3 residues: CASSPTVAQNEQFF. In DNA form, the CDR3 reads TGTGCCAGCTCACCTACCGTAGCCCAGAATGAGCAGTTCTTC.

This sequence joins TRBV4-2 and TRBJ2-5, with D tentatively TRBD2 (6 bases). Per germline, CDR1 LGHNA and CDR2 YNFKEQ. The V end was cut by 0 bases, the J end by 3 bases, with 14 bases between. The CDR3 sequence is 16 residues long. Here the CDR3 reads CASSQDPGVGEETQYF. Here the CDR3 DNA reads TGTGCCAGCAGCCAAGATCCGGGAGTGGGAGAAGAGACCCAGTACTTC.

This clone was counted between two and nine times. The V call is TRBV30, the J call TRBJ2-7; no firm D call. V lost 3 bases to trimming and J lost 1 base, with 7 bases between them. Per germline, CDR1 GTSNPN and CDR2 SVGIG (reference sequence). This CDR3 is 12 amino acids long. The CDR3 sequence is CAWRFKSYEQYF. The CDR3 region has the DNA TGTGCCTGGAGATTTAAATCCTACGAGCAGTACTTC.

There are a few counts of this clone. This chain uses TRBV5-1 with TRBJ2-2; tentatively, D is TRBD1 (6 bases). Per germline, CDR1 SGHRS and CDR2 YFSETQ. V was shortened by 1 base and J by 2 bases, with 9 bases between the two germline ends. CDR3 length equals 15 residues. The CDR3 DNA sequence: TGCGCCAGCAGCTTGAGGGGACATAACACCGGGGAGCTGTTTTTT. This sequence encodes CASSLRGHNTGELFF.

The J gene is TRBJ1-2, the V gene TRBV2; 8 bases match TRBD1. This CDR3 is built from 16 residues. The germline V gene has CDR1 SNHLY and CDR2 FYNNEI. V gave up 6 bases and J gave up 4 bases; unmatched junction bases: 13. The CDR3 DNA reads TGTGCCAGCAGACCGGGACAGGAAGTTCGGCTCTATGGCTACACCTTC. It codes for CASRPGQEVRLYGYTF.

The rearrangement links TRBV5-4 to TRBJ1-6; D possibly corresponds to TRBD1 (6 bases). Germline V gene sequence: CDR1 SGHNT, CDR2 YYREEE (reference sequence). The V end lost 4 bases, the J end lost 7 bases, and 24 bases lay between the germline ends. CDR3 length: 18 amino acids. The CDR3 DNA reads TGTGCCAGCAGCAAAACCGTCAGGAGTTCAGGGGAGAATTCACCCCTCCACTTT. It is translated as CASSKTVRSSGENSPLHF.